This is a list of T cell receptor beta chains from one sample in a study of radiotherapy plus CTLA-4 blockade in lung cancer. Method: immunoSEQ multiplex PCR; TCRdb's copy keeps in-frame clones and lacks some. The repertoire includes 60,000 to 70,000 clones, about 80% of them detected once, and about 9.1% sits in the top ten. The specimen was peripheral blood, collected from a patient treated with radiotherapy plus ipilimumab. The receptors come from a human donor with non-small cell lung cancer who had a complete response to radiotherapy plus ipilimumab. CDR3s leave out the opening cysteine and the closing phenylalanine or tryptophan. Each record gives: CDR3 length, V gene, J gene, D gene, CDR3 protein. D genes are given only for firm matches.

CDR3 length: 13; V gene: TRBV29-1; J gene: TRBJ2-1; D gene: -; CDR3 protein: SVALPTRGYNEQF
CDR3 length: 12; V gene: TRBV19; J gene: TRBJ1-2; D gene: -; CDR3 protein: ASSMSRGVYGYT
CDR3 length: 16; V gene: TRBV7-9; J gene: TRBJ2-1; D gene: TRBD2; CDR3 protein: ASSPGTSGWSSYNEQF
CDR3 length: 12; V gene: TRBV7-9; J gene: TRBJ1-2; D gene: -; CDR3 protein: ASSLGSEVYGYT
CDR3 length: 15; V gene: TRBV10-3; J gene: TRBJ2-5; D gene: -; CDR3 protein: AISEDKGGRLQETQY
CDR3 length: 13; V gene: TRBV27; J gene: TRBJ2-7; D gene: TRBD1; CDR3 protein: ASSLSDRIPYEQY
CDR3 length: 12; V gene: TRBV5-1; J gene: TRBJ2-5; D gene: -; CDR3 protein: ASFPGDLQETQY
CDR3 length: 13; V gene: TRBV6-1; J gene: TRBJ2-2; D gene: TRBD1; CDR3 protein: ASPPGGAGTGELF
CDR3 length: 13; V gene: TRBV25-1; J gene: TRBJ2-3; D gene: -; CDR3 protein: ASSPTDSSTDTQY
CDR3 length: 19; V gene: TRBV30; J gene: TRBJ2-1; D gene: -; CDR3 protein: AWQPGQGVSGGTYSYNEQF
CDR3 length: 13; V gene: TRBV11-3; J gene: TRBJ2-1; D gene: -; CDR3 protein: ASSLEQGSYNEQF
CDR3 length: 11; V gene: TRBV5-5; J gene: TRBJ1-2; D gene: -; CDR3 protein: ASSLDWDYGYT
CDR3 length: 9; V gene: TRBV25-1; J gene: TRBJ1-2; D gene: -; CDR3 protein: ASGSNYGYT
CDR3 length: 11; V gene: TRBV5-4; J gene: TRBJ2-2; D gene: -; CDR3 protein: ASSPRGTGELF
CDR3 length: 12; V gene: TRBV6-5; J gene: TRBJ2-2; D gene: -; CDR3 protein: ASTGLLSTGELF
CDR3 length: 14; V gene: TRBV12-5; J gene: TRBJ2-6; D gene: TRBD1; CDR3 protein: ASGLKRGPGANVLT
CDR3 length: 15; V gene: TRBV4-1; J gene: TRBJ2-1; D gene: TRBD2; CDR3 protein: ASRPLAGGRSYNEQF
CDR3 length: 13; V gene: TRBV18; J gene: TRBJ1-2; D gene: -; CDR3 protein: ASSPLGGRDGGYT
CDR3 length: 12; V gene: TRBV18; J gene: TRBJ1-6; D gene: -; CDR3 protein: ASSPPSVNSPLH
CDR3 length: 12; V gene: TRBV7-2; J gene: TRBJ2-3; D gene: -; CDR3 protein: ASSLDGDSKTQY
CDR3 length: 13; V gene: TRBV7-2; J gene: TRBJ2-1; D gene: -; CDR3 protein: ASSGWDFSYNEQF
CDR3 length: 13; V gene: TRBV25-1; J gene: TRBJ1-6; D gene: -; CDR3 protein: ASSDGAVSNSPLH
CDR3 length: 10; V gene: TRBV5-1; J gene: TRBJ1-1; D gene: -; CDR3 protein: ASSPGERGAF
CDR3 length: 13; V gene: TRBV5-8; J gene: TRBJ1-5; D gene: -; CDR3 protein: ASTPGLMSNQPQH
CDR3 length: 13; V gene: TRBV28; J gene: TRBJ2-7; D gene: -; CDR3 protein: ASTDPAALSYEQY
CDR3 length: 11; V gene: TRBV10-3; J gene: TRBJ2-2; D gene: -; CDR3 protein: ALGADNTGELF
CDR3 length: 14; V gene: TRBV7-9; J gene: TRBJ1-1; D gene: -; CDR3 protein: ASKGGMGLSGTEAF
CDR3 length: 12; V gene: TRBV2; J gene: TRBJ1-2; D gene: -; CDR3 protein: ASSRGRGCYGYT
CDR3 length: 11; V gene: TRBV10-3; J gene: TRBJ1-1; D gene: -; CDR3 protein: AISESAHEGAF
CDR3 length: 14; V gene: TRBV27; J gene: TRBJ2-1; D gene: -; CDR3 protein: ASSPGLVSSYNEQF
CDR3 length: 13; V gene: TRBV11-2; J gene: TRBJ1-4; D gene: -; CDR3 protein: ASSLYVGQGEKLF
CDR3 length: 12; V gene: TRBV19; J gene: TRBJ2-3; D gene: TRBD2; CDR3 protein: ASLPGGGPDTQY
CDR3 length: 12; V gene: TRBV7-9; J gene: TRBJ1-1; D gene: TRBD1; CDR3 protein: ASSRGQGDTEAF
CDR3 length: 10; V gene: TRBV6-5; J gene: TRBJ2-4; D gene: TRBD2; CDR3 protein: ASSGGQNIQY
CDR3 length: 13; V gene: TRBV27; J gene: TRBJ1-1; D gene: -; CDR3 protein: ASSLLSRMNTEAF
CDR3 length: 13; V gene: TRBV5-4; J gene: TRBJ2-5; D gene: TRBD2; CDR3 protein: ASSPRGGEEETQY
CDR3 length: 14; V gene: TRBV7-6; J gene: TRBJ1-3; D gene: -; CDR3 protein: ASSLSPGGYGNTIY
CDR3 length: 14; V gene: TRBV10-1; J gene: TRBJ2-2; D gene: -; CDR3 protein: ASSETGGGSPGELF
CDR3 length: 13; V gene: TRBV19; J gene: TRBJ1-1; D gene: -; CDR3 protein: ASSSAGTVNTEAF
CDR3 length: 12; V gene: TRBV7-2; J gene: TRBJ1-1; D gene: -; CDR3 protein: ASSLDREVTEAF
CDR3 length: 10; V gene: TRBV10-3; J gene: TRBJ2-4; D gene: -; CDR3 protein: AIRDLENIQY
CDR3 length: 15; V gene: TRBV11-3; J gene: TRBJ1-1; D gene: -; CDR3 protein: ASSLGAGMGMNTEAF
CDR3 length: 13; V gene: TRBV19; J gene: TRBJ1-1; D gene: -; CDR3 protein: ASSSRRVWDTEAF
CDR3 length: 12; V gene: TRBV7-2; J gene: TRBJ1-2; D gene: -; CDR3 protein: ASSLPGRRNGYT
CDR3 length: 14; V gene: TRBV5-4; J gene: TRBJ2-2; D gene: TRBD1; CDR3 protein: ASSLFRGRNTGELF
CDR3 length: 15; V gene: TRBV4-1; J gene: TRBJ1-2; D gene: TRBD1; CDR3 protein: ASSQVGGGTGTYGYT